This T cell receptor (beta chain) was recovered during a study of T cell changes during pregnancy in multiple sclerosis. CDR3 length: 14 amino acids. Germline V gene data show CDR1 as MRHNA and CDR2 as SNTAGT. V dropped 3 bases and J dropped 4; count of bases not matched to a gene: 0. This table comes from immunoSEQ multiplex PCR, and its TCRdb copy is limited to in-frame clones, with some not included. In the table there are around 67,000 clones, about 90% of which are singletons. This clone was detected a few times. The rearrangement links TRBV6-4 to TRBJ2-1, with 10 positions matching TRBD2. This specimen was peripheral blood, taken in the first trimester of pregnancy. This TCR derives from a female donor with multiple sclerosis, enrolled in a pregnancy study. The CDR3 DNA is TGTGCCAGCAGTGAAGCGGGAGGGTACAATGAGCAGTTCTTC. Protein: CASSEAGGYNEQFF.